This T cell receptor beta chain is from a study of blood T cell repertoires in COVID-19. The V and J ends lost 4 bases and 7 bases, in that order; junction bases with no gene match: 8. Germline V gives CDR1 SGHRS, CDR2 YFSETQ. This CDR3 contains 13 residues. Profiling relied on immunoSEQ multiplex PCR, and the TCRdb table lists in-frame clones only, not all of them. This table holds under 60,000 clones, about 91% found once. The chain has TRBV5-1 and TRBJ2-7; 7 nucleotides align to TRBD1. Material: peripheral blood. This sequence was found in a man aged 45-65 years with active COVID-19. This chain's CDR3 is CASSRQGPREQYF. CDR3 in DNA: TGCGCCAGCAGCCGACAGGGCCCGAGGGAGCAGTACTTC. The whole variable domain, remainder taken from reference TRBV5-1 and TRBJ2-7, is KAGVTQTPRYLIKTRGQQVTLSCSPISGHRSVSWYQQTPGQGLQFLFEYFSETQRNKGNFPGRFSGRQFSNSRSEMNVSTLELGDSALYLCASSRQGPREQYFGPGTRLTVT.